This T cell receptor beta chain was recovered during a study of blood T cell repertoires in COVID-19. Study-level background: In each case, the material was cDNA or gDNA derived from T cells, B-cell-depleted T cells, or PBMCs.

Participants spanned ages about 18 to 95 years and resided in some 22 US areas. Methods used by the authors: Estimation of nucleated cell counts was performed using reference gene primer amplification. Libraries were prepared by immunoSEQ multiplex PCR; TCRdb keeps only in-frame clonotypes and omits some of them. V and J calls plus clone size are reproduced from that table; the DNA served to infer D and trimming. Among just over 300,000 clones listed, about nine tenths were seen once. The CDR3 is made up of 15 amino acids. Germline trimming cut 6 bases from V and 7 bases from J; bases unmatched to any gene: 11. CDR1 and CDR2 (germline): SGHNT, YYREEE (reference sequence).

The sample taken for sequencing was PBMCs or T cells enriched from blood (not recorded which). This sequence joins TRBV5-4 and TRBJ2-1, with 9 bases fitting TRBD1. The sequence derives from a man aged 30 to 45 who had recovered from COVID-19. The CDR3 loop reads CASTPPGQGMNEQFF. DNA of the CDR3: TGTGCCAGCACCCCGCCGGGACAGGGTATGAATGAGCAGTTCTTC.